These T cell receptor beta chains were read from a single sample in a study of PD-1 blockade in classical Hodgkin lymphoma. Assay used: immunoSEQ multiplex PCR; TCRdb lists only in-frame clones, some missing. Of about 29,000 clones listed, 70% to 90% are singletons. Sequenced material: CD8+ T cells from blood, taken at baseline. All receptors derive from a human donor with classical Hodgkin lymphoma. The CDR3 runs from the conserved cysteine through the conserved F or W. Fields, in order: J gene, clone size, D gene, V gene, CDR3 DNA, CDR3 protein. A D gene is named only where the DNA matches it firmly. The size entry is marked missing in some rows and otherwise reads once, few, many or a size class.

TRBJ1-5 | - | TRBD1 | TRBV28 | TGTGCCAGCAGTCGGACAGGAGAGAGGGATCAGCCCCAGCATTTT | CASSRTGERDQPQHF
TRBJ2-7 | - | - | TRBV11-2 | TGTGCCAGCAGAAGAGACAGGACTTACTCCTACGAGCAGTACTTC | CASRRDRTYSYEQYF
TRBJ2-2 | - | TRBD1 | TRBV19 | TGTGCCAGTAGTGAACCGACAGGGTACGACGGGGAGCTGTTTTTT | CASSEPTGYDGELFF
TRBJ2-1 | - | - | TRBV11-3 | TGTGCCAGCAGCTCGGGGACGGCCAATGAGCAGTTCTTC | CASSSGTANEQFF
TRBJ2-1 | - | - | TRBV7-9 | TGTGCCAGCAGCCCCCAGACAGTCGGTCTCTACAATGAGCAGTTCTTC | CASSPQTVGLYNEQFF
TRBJ1-5 | - | - | TRBV4-1 | TGCGCCAGCAGCCAGGGAAGACAGGTGGAGGATCAGCCCCAGCATTTT | CASSQGRQVEDQPQHF
TRBJ2-5 | - | - | TRBV10-3 | TGTGCCACCCAAGGAATAGGAACAAAAGAGACCCAGTACTTC | CATQGIGTKETQYF
TRBJ2-1 | - | - | TRBV7-9 | TGTGCCAGCAGGCGAGATCTCGGGGGAGTCGGTCGGGATGAGCAGTTCTTC | CASRRDLGGVGRDEQFF
TRBJ2-3 | - | - | TRBV2 | TGTGCCAGCAGTGGCGAGGAGGAAGTTGTTACGCAGTATTTT | CASSGEEEVVTQYF
TRBJ2-7 | once | - | TRBV15 | TGTGCCACCAGCCATACCGGGGGCTACGAGCAGTACTTC | CATSHTGGYEQYF
TRBJ2-1 | - | TRBD2 | TRBV9 | TGTGCCAGCAGCGTAGGTATGTCTAGCGGGAGCAATGAGCAGTTCTTC | CASSVGMSSGSNEQFF
TRBJ1-1 | - | - | TRBV19 | TGTGCCAGTAGTCCGCGGCTGGGTCATGGCACTGAAGCTTTCTTT | CASSPRLGHGTEAFF
TRBJ2-3 | - | TRBD2 | TRBV5-8 | TGTGCCAGCAGATTTCTAGCGGGAGCTGTCACAGATACGCAGTATTTT | CASRFLAGAVTDTQYF
TRBJ1-2 | - | TRBD1 | TRBV27 | TGTGCCAGCGGGACAGGGCCTGGCTACACCTTC | CASGTGPGYTF
TRBJ2-6 | medium-sized | TRBD1 | TRBV5-6 | TGTGCCAGCAGCCCACTGGGACAGACCCTGGGGGCCAACGTCCTGACTTTC | CASSPLGQTLGANVLTF
TRBJ2-7 | once | - | TRBV27 | TGTGCCAGCAGAGACAGACCCTTCTACGAGCAGTACTTC | CASRDRPFYEQYF
TRBJ2-1 | - | - | TRBV19 | TGTGCCAGTAGTATAGGACTCTTCTACAATGAGCAGTTCTTC | CASSIGLFYNEQFF
TRBJ2-2 | - | TRBD2 | TRBV6-5 | TGTGCCAGCAGTTACCCGACGGGCGGGGGCGGGGAGCTGTTTTTT | CASSYPTGGGGELFF
TRBJ2-7 | - | TRBD1 | TRBV27 | TGTGCCAGCAGTTTGACAGGGAGCTCCTACGAGCAGTACTTC | CASSLTGSSYEQYF
TRBJ2-6 | - | - | TRBV4-1 | TGCGCCAGCAGCCAAGAGGGTAGCTCTGGGGCCAACGTCCTGACTTTC | CASSQEGSSGANVLTF
TRBJ2-5 | - | TRBD2 | TRBV7-8 | TGTGCCAGCAATGGGCTAGCGGAGCGTTGGGAGACCCAGTACTTC | CASNGLAERWETQYF
TRBJ2-7 | - | - | TRBV5-1 | TGCGCCAGCAGCTTGGGGGGACCTGGGGGAAGCTACGAGCAGTACTTC | CASSLGGPGGSYEQYF
TRBJ2-1 | - | - | TRBV7-6 | TGTGCCAGCAGCTCCGTTAGCGGACTCCGACCTTCCTACAATGAGCAGTTCTTC | CASSSVSGLRPSYNEQFF
TRBJ2-1 | - | - | TRBV5-8 | TGTGCCAGCAGCTTGGGTAGGGGAGTTACCTACAATGAGCAGTTCTTC | CASSLGRGVTYNEQFF
TRBJ1-2 | - | TRBD1 | TRBV4-1 | TGCGCCAGCAGTCCACAGGGGACAGGGAAGGTCTTAGCTAACTATGGCTACACCTTC | CASSPQGTGKVLANYGYTF
TRBJ1-2 | - | - | TRBV7-9 | TGTGCCAGCAGCGACTGGCAGAGCCGGGACGCCGAGGAGGGCTACACCTTC | CASSDWQSRDAEEGYTF